The rows below give T cell receptor beta chains drawn from one sample of a study of beta chain features in type 1 diabetes. The assay was immunoSEQ multiplex PCR, and TCRdb's table has in-frame clones only and misses some. The data contain around 600,000 clones, 9.5% to 15% of them singletons. Sequences were obtained from naive CD4+ T cells from blood. These receptors originate from a man younger than 45 with type 1 diabetes. CDR3s include the opening cysteine and the closing phenylalanine or tryptophan. D genes are given only for firm matches. Clone size is shown for a subset of rows, as once, few, many or a class of expanded clone.

d_gene	abundance	v_gene	j_gene	CDR3aa	CDR3nt
TRBD1	NA	TRBV7-3	TRBJ1-1	CASSLTAGGKNTEAFF	TGTGCCAGCAGCTTAACGGCAGGGGGCAAAAACACTGAAGCTTTCTTT
NA	NA	TRBV5-4	TRBJ2-3	CASSNRVFQGTDTQYF	TGTGCCAGCAGCAACAGGGTTTTCCAGGGGACAGATACGCAGTATTTT
TRBD1	NA	TRBV7-9	TRBJ1-4	CASRAGQGNEKLFF	TGTGCCAGCAGGGCGGGACAGGGAAATGAAAAACTGTTTTTT
NA	NA	TRBV10-3	TRBJ2-1	CAITGYGDNEQFF	TGTGCCATCACCGGGTATGGAGACAATGAGCAGTTCTTC
NA	NA	TRBV20-1	TRBJ2-7	CSARDHYEQYF	TGCAGTGCTAGAGATCATTACGAGCAGTACTTC
TRBD2	few	TRBV30	TRBJ2-3	CAWSNTGGADTQYF	TGTGCCTGGAGTAATACGGGGGGGGCAGATACGCAGTATTTT
NA	few	TRBV29-1	TRBJ1-2	CSVELGGRFYGYTF	TGCAGCGTTGAGCTCGGGGGGAGGTTCTATGGCTACACCTTC
NA	NA	TRBV27	TRBJ2-5	CASSLHNQETQYF	TGTGCCAGCAGTTTACACAACCAAGAGACCCAGTACTTC
NA	few	TRBV25-1	TRBJ2-3	CASSDPGRASDTQYF	TGTGCCAGCAGTGACCCCGGCAGGGCTTCAGATACGCAGTATTTT
NA	few	TRBV7-2	TRBJ1-2	CASSQDGHGYTF	TGTGCCAGCAGCCAAGACGGCCATGGCTACACCTTC
NA	few	TRBV14	TRBJ2-3	CASSQAGLRQYF	TGTGCCAGCAGCCAAGCAGGACTACGGCAGTATTTT
NA	few	TRBV19	TRBJ1-4	CASRDTATNEKLFF	TGTGCCAGTAGGGACACTGCAACTAATGAAAAACTGTTTTTT
NA	few	TRBV6-5	TRBJ2-5	CASSSDYQETQYF	TGTGCCAGCAGTTCCGACTATCAAGAGACCCAGTACTTC
NA	NA	TRBV27	TRBJ1-1	CASSLSKLNTEAFF	TGTGCCAGCAGTTTATCAAAGCTGAACACTGAAGCTTTCTTT
TRBD2	few	TRBV14	TRBJ2-2	CASSLGLAANTGELFF	TGTGCCAGCAGCCTAGGACTAGCGGCTAACACCGGGGAGCTGTTTTTT
TRBD1	NA	TRBV10-3	TRBJ1-2	CAISSPSGTGYGYTF	TGTGCCATCAGTAGCCCTTCTGGGACAGGCTATGGCTACACCTTC
NA	NA	TRBV2	TRBJ2-5	CASMREIQETQYF	TGTGCCAGCATGCGGGAAATTCAAGAGACCCAGTACTTC
NA	few	TRBV6-1	TRBJ2-5	CASRWEYQETQYF	TGTGCCAGCAGATGGGAATACCAAGAGACCCAGTACTTC
TRBD1	few	TRBV19	TRBJ2-5	CASSHQGQGARETQYF	TGTGCCAGTAGTCACCAGGGCCAGGGGGCTCGGGAGACCCAGTACTTC
NA	few	TRBV2	TRBJ2-2	CASSFPDTGELFF	TGTGCCAGCAGTTTCCCAGATACCGGGGAGCTGTTTTTT
NA	NA	TRBV5-1	TRBJ2-3	CASSPRRRGDHTDTQYF	TGCGCCAGCAGCCCTCGGCGGAGGGGCGACCACACAGATACGCAGTATTTT
NA	few	TRBV11-2	TRBJ2-3	CASSGGSADTQYF	TGTGCCAGCTCCGGTGGATCTGCAGATACGCAGTATTTT
TRBD2	few	TRBV28	TRBJ2-1	CASSPQRGKPTTGNEQFF	TGTGCCAGCAGTCCACAGCGGGGGAAGCCTACCACCGGAAATGAGCAGTTCTTC
NA	few	TRBV6-5	TRBJ2-1	CASSYSQGGSYNEQFF	TGTGCCAGCAGTTACTCCCAGGGAGGCTCCTACAATGAGCAGTTCTTC
TRBD2	few	TRBV9	TRBJ2-7	CASSVGRSGAYEQYF	TGTGCCAGCAGCGTGGGACGGAGCGGGGCCTACGAGCAGTACTTC
NA	NA	TRBV7-3	TRBJ2-1	CASSLTPGRGHNEQFF	TGTGCCAGCAGCTTAACCCCAGGGAGGGGGCACAATGAGCAGTTCTTC
NA	NA	TRBV7-3	TRBJ2-5	CASSLTSMGLAKETQYF	TGTGCCAGCAGCTTAACCTCAATGGGGCTAGCTAAAGAGACCCAGTACTTC
NA	NA	TRBV4-3	TRBJ2-7	CASSQDWGALEQYF	TGCGCCAGCAGCCAAGACTGGGGGGCCCTCGAGCAGTACTTC
NA	NA	TRBV5-1	TRBJ2-7	CASSFSPPGLSEQYF	TGCGCCAGCAGCTTCTCCCCCCCCGGCCTAAGTGAGCAGTACTTC
TRBD2	NA	TRBV25-1	TRBJ2-1	CASSDPGLAAYNEQFF	TGTGCCAGCAGTGATCCGGGACTAGCGGCCTACAATGAGCAGTTCTTC
TRBD1	many	TRBV14	TRBJ2-1	CASRPQGDGEQFF	TGTGCCAGCAGACCTCAGGGGGATGGTGAGCAGTTCTTC
TRBD1	NA	TRBV11-3	TRBJ2-5	CASVPHGQGEWKTQYF	TGTGCCAGCGTACCCCACGGACAGGGGGAGTGGAAGACCCAGTACTTC
NA	few	TRBV29-1	TRBJ2-3	CSATPAGTDTQYF	TGCAGCGCAACCCCCGCAGGAACAGATACGCAGTATTTT
NA	NA	TRBV9	TRBJ1-2	CASSVSDSGGYTF	TGTGCCAGCAGCGTATCGGACAGCGGTGGCTACACCTTC
NA	NA	TRBV7-2	TRBJ2-1	CASSSDVSTRGEQFF	TGTGCCAGCAGCTCCGATGTAAGCACTAGGGGTGAGCAGTTCTTC
NA	NA	TRBV25-1	TRBJ1-2	CASSDIRNYGYTF	TGTGCCAGCAGTGATATACGTAACTATGGCTACACCTTC
NA	NA	TRBV15	TRBJ2-7	CATSREERYEQYF	TGTGCCACCAGCAGAGAGGAACGCTACGAGCAGTACTTC
TRBD1	NA	TRBV13	TRBJ2-5	CASSLDPGRGLQETQYF	TGTGCCAGCAGCTTAGATCCGGGCAGGGGGCTCCAAGAGACCCAGTACTTC
NA	few	TRBV29-1	TRBJ2-1	CSGLTDRNEQFF	TGCAGCGGCCTTACGGACCGCAATGAGCAGTTCTTC
NA	NA	TRBV18	TRBJ2-6	CASSRREGSGANVLTF	TGTGCCAGCTCACGGAGAGAAGGGTCTGGGGCCAACGTCCTGACTTTC
TRBD1	NA	TRBV2	TRBJ1-5	CASSLSTGVGSNQPQHF	TGTGCCAGCAGTCTATCGACAGGGGTAGGTAGCAATCAGCCCCAGCATTTT
NA	NA	TRBV11-2	TRBJ2-7	CASSRSYEQYF	TGTGCCAGCAGCAGGAGCTACGAGCAGTACTTC
NA	few	TRBV2	TRBJ2-7	CASSDPRDTEQYF	TGTGCCAGCAGTGACCCCAGGGATACCGAGCAGTACTTC